Here is one T cell receptor beta chain with its context. What it binds is unknown. At one of its ends the junction is not consistent with the germline gene, which may arise from a read error. Other nucleotide sequences in the sample specify the same CDR3. This sample stems from a study of cytomegalovirus exposure and HLA in healthy donors. The CDR3 length is 11 residues. The germline V gene has CDR1 ENHRY and CDR2 SYGVKD. Whole-study results and caveats: Within the approximately 130 validation repertoires, first-cohort TCR clusters tended to co-occur, according to a later analysis. In vitro, three CMV-associated chains proved specific for CMV antigens. Associated with cytomegalovirus, according to the listing, were fewer than 200 TCR beta chains.

Assay: immunoSEQ multiplex PCR; the TCRdb copy retains only in-frame clones and omits some. This table holds about 160,000 clones, approximately 84% found once. The genes are TRBV10-3 and TRBJ2-7; D not resolved. This receptor was identified in a man aged 30-40 years in good health and CMV-seropositive. The sample taken for sequencing was PBMCs. CDR3 DNA sequence: TGTGCCATCAGCTTAGCAAACGAGCAGTATTTC. Translating it yields CAISLANEQYF.